These 13 T cell receptor beta chains originate from one sample sequenced in a study of PD-1 blockade in classical Hodgkin lymphoma. Time point defined: cycle 4 day 1 (C4D1), after 5 to 7 weeks of nivolumab. In every patient, relapse followed autologous stem cell transplantation, while exposure to brentuximab vedotin differed. The CD4+ T cells used were purified from thawed PBMCs through magnetic negative selection. Sequenced by immunoSEQ multiplex PCR; TCRdb stores in-frame clones only, minus some. The table records about 15,000 clones, over 70% of them present only once. The specimen was CD4+ T cells from blood, collected before the fourth cycle of nivolumab. All receptors derive from a human donor with classical Hodgkin lymphoma.

The chain combines TRBV19 with TRBJ2-2, with no clear D. The CDR3 sequence is 14 residues long. CDR1 and CDR2 (germline): LNHDA, SQIVND (reference sequence). V lost 2 bases to trimming and J lost 2 bases, with 6 bases between them. In DNA form, the CDR3 reads TGTGCCAGTAGTATAAGGGTTAACACCGGGGAGCTGTTTTTT. It yields the protein CASSIRVNTGELFF.

The chain carries TRBV18 and TRBJ2-5; tentatively, D is TRBD1 or TRBD2 (5 bases each). CDR3 size: 16 residues. The V end lost 3 bases, the J end lost 0 bases, and 14 bases lay between the germline ends. Per the germline V gene, CDR1 is KGHSH and CDR2 is LQKENI. The CDR3 is CASSPLPGPNQETQYF. CDR3 DNA sequence: TGTGCCAGCTCACCTTTACCGGGACCGAACCAAGAGACCCAGTACTTC.

The chain employs TRBV6-5 and TRBJ1-1, with 10 bases lining up with TRBD1. This CDR3 has 16 amino acids. Germline V gene data show CDR1 as MNHEY and CDR2 as SVGAGI. J was trimmed by 0 bases and V by 1 base; bases with no gene match: 2. CDR3 protein: CASSYLTGGVNTEAFF. In DNA, the CDR3 is TGTGCCAGCAGTTACTTGACAGGGGGCGTGAACACTGAAGCTTTCTTT.

V usage is TRBV6-6 and J usage is TRBJ2-7; TRBD1 agrees at 8 bases. Germline V gene data show CDR1 as MNHNY and CDR2 as SVGAGI (reference sequence). Trimming at V came to 4 bases and at J to 2 bases, leaving 4 bases not matched to a gene. CDR3 length: 14 residues. This CDR3 reads CASSFGQGTYEQYF. Written as DNA, the CDR3 is TGTGCCAGCAGTTTTGGACAGGGCACCTACGAGCAGTACTTC.

This clone appeared a few times. This rearrangement joins TRBV4-1 to TRBJ2-3, with TRBD2 matching 7 bases. V was pared by 2 bases and J by 7 bases, with 6 bases of the junction left unmatched. The CDR3 has 14 amino acids. The germline CDR1 and CDR2 sequences are MGHRA and YSYEKL. CDR3 in DNA: TGCGCCAGCAGCCAAACCTGGACTAGTTATACGCAGTATTTT. Encoded protein: CASSQTWTSYTQYF.

This chain joins TRBV28 and TRBJ1-5; TRBD1 matches 10 bases. The ends lost 6 bases at V and 2 bases at J; junction bases unmatched: 4. Germline V gives CDR1 MDHEN, CDR2 SYDVKM. CDR3 length equals 15 residues. In nucleotides, the CDR3 is TGTGCCAGCAGAGACGGGACAGGGGGCAATCAGCCCCAGCATTTT. Translating it yields CASRDGTGGNQPQHF.

V usage is TRBV19 and J usage is TRBJ2-3; D uncertain. CDR3 length: 15 amino acids. V dropped 7 bases and J dropped 1 base, with 15 bases sitting between them. Germline V gene sequence: CDR1 LNHDA, CDR2 SQIVND (reference sequence). CDR3 sequence (DNA): TGTGCCAGTAAAGAAAGGGCTCCCCGCACAGATACGCAGTATTTT. Protein product: CASKERAPRTDTQYF.

The chain joins TRBV15 to TRBJ1-4; D is undetermined. Trimming removed 1 base from V and 5 bases from J, with 5 bases in between. This CDR3 is 13 amino acids long. The germline V gene has CDR1 LNHNV and CDR2 YYDKDF (reference sequence). The CDR3 region is CATSRVKNEKLFF. DNA for the CDR3: TGTGCCACCAGCAGAGTAAAAAATGAAAAACTGTTTTTT.

The DNA of the CDR3 is TGCAGTGTTGAGGACTCCTACGAGCAGTACTTC. This translates into CSVEDSYEQYF. V gene TRBV20-1 combines with J gene TRBJ2-7, with no clear D. Trimming pared 7 bases from V and 0 bases from J, leaving 7 bases between. CDR1 and CDR2 from the germline V gene are DFQATT and SNEGSKA (reference sequence). The CDR3 extends over 11 amino acids.

The V call is TRBV27, the J call TRBJ1-1; D remains ambiguous. CDR1 and CDR2 (germline): MNHEY, SMNVEV (reference sequence). The CDR3 spans 14 residues. Trimming removed 7 bases at V and 2 bases at J, with 14 bases between. The CDR3: CASTKTWANTEAFF. The CDR3 coding sequence is TGTGCCAGCACGAAAACTTGGGCCAACACTGAAGCTTTCTTT.

V is TRBV6-1 and J is TRBJ2-7, with D possibly being TRBD2 (5 bases). This CDR3 comprises 17 residues. Germline assignment: CDR1 MNHNS and CDR2 SASEGT. V gave up 2 bases and J gave up 4 bases, with 21 bases separating them. The CDR3 is CASSESTGVGISYEQYF. The CDR3 DNA sequence: TGTGCCAGCAGTGAATCCACCGGGGTCGGGATAAGTTACGAGCAGTACTTC.

The chain carries TRBV7-9 and TRBJ2-7; 9 nucleotides align to TRBD2. Germline V lookup: CDR1 SEHNR, CDR2 FQNEAQ (reference sequence). The J segment lost 2 bases and the V segment lost 1 base, leaving 6 bases of the junction unmatched. The CDR3 extends over 16 amino acids. The CDR3 region has the DNA TGTGCCAGCAGCTTAGGGGCTAGCGGGAACCCCTACGAGCAGTACTTC. It is translated as CASSLGASGNPYEQYF.

The V gene is TRBV7-9, the J gene TRBJ2-5, with D possibly TRBD1 on 5 matching bases. Trimming took off 0 bases at V and 2 bases at J, with 13 bases between the two ends. The CDR3 has 16 amino acids. Germline V gene sequence: CDR1 SEHNR, CDR2 FQNEAQ (reference sequence). CDR3 bases: TGTGCCAGCAGCTTAGCGGGTGGGGCGGAGCAAGAGACCCAGTACTTC. It encodes CASSLAGGAEQETQYF.